This TCR beta chain stems from a study of blood T cell repertoires in COVID-19 (dated by TCRdb to the early 2020s). For the study in its entirety: Samples covering the acute and convalescent phases of COVID-19 were provided by collaborators in the United States, Italy and Spain. The material from the prospective study consisted of cDNA or gDNA derived from T cells, B-cell-depleted T cells, or PBMCs. Deeply sampled blood TCRbeta repertoires from subjects exposed to, actively infected with, or recovered from COVID-19 were included in the dataset. The repertoires were released in a freely available public database meant as a resource for research on the immune response to SARS-CoV-2. Samples came from the ongoing ImmuneRACE study (first 160 participants) plus 1,254 subjects from 6 global collaborators. The sample metadata nearly always contained a de-identified subject ID, COVID-19 status, age in years and sex. Where HLA class I and class II types were available, the types were taken from metadata supplied by the sample provider, not from assay-based typing.

The junction shows trimming of 4 bases on V and 6 bases on J, plus 13 bases between the germline ends. The germline V gene provides CDR1 SGHAT and CDR2 FQNNGV. The CDR3, from cysteine to phenylalanine, totals 13 residues. The entry retains the CDR3 DNA only, 39 bases that are in frame from base 1. Results the study describes overall, beyond this receptor: How much clinical and demographic metadata was included differed by source and by participant, and the metadata was provided uncurated.

Each collaborating institution followed its own protocols to collect whole blood in K2EDTA tubes. For TCRbeta analysis, collaborators shipped samples in one of three forms: frozen whole blood, isolated PBMCs, or DNA extracted from either of those sample types. On this clone: The antigen this receptor binds is unknown. No clone much larger than this one lies a single base away; base qualities are absent.

TCRbeta CDR3 regions were amplified from genomic DNA by means of the immunoSEQ Assay, a bias-controlled multiplex PCR. In the authors' own workflow: Within the assay, amplification of reference gene primers was used to estimate how many nucleated cells each sample contained. To quantify the absolute abundance of each unique TCRbeta CDR3 rearrangement, sequence reads were collapsed and filtered. For each sample, productive Simpson clonality was calculated as the square root of Simpson's diversity index over productive rearrangements. The source is immuneACCESS, and TCRdb retained only in-frame sequences with V and J called. Part of the clones is not carried over; for the studies checked, unresolved V genes explain less than half of this, and the remainder is unexplained. For V, J and clone size, that table is used; D and trimming come from the DNA. The sample data list 250,000 or so clones, and under 90% of these were observed just once. The top ten constitute 4.2% of the sample.

The chain couples TRBV11-2 to TRBJ2-7; the D gene is perhaps TRBD2, from 6 matching bases. Specimen: peripheral blood. The source is a man in his 60s with acute or convalescent COVID-19. The DNA sequence is TGTGCCAGCAGCTCTTGGTCCGGGGGCGAGCAGTACTTC. Its amino acids are CASSSWSGGEQYF.